This T cell receptor beta chain was captured in a study of blood T cell repertoires in COVID-19. Background on the study: Spain, Italy and the United States supplied samples that represented acute and convalescent COVID-19. T cells, B-cell-depleted T cells, or PBMCs provided the cDNA or gDNA that served as material.

Produced via immunoSEQ multiplex PCR; TCRdb's table is partial and in-frame only. The sample shows about 400,000 clones, roughly 87% of them seen only once. Grouping used clinical history reported by participants in a survey and questionnaire. The sample comprised PBMCs or T cells enriched from blood (not recorded which). The clonotype comes from a woman in her thirties or forties with acute COVID-19.

The CDR3 region has the DNA TGTGCCAGCAGCCGGAGACTAGCGGGGGGGTACAATGAGCAGTTCTTC. As protein: CASSRRLAGGYNEQFF. The V call is TRBV4-2, the J call TRBJ2-1; the match to TRBD2 covers 14 bases. The germline CDR1 and CDR2 sequences are LGHNA and YNFKEQ. CDR3 length equals 16 residues. Unmatched junction bases numbered 3, after V lost 4 bases and J lost 4 bases.